This entry is about one T cell receptor (beta chain). The antigen is not known. The V gene end was trimmed by 4 bases and the J gene end by 8 bases; junction bases not matched to a gene: 5. The V gene's germline CDR1 is SGHNT and CDR2 YYREEE (reference sequence). The CDR3 is 14 residues long. This specimen belongs to a study of CD4+ T cells in melanoma. Study-wide results and caveats: Reportedly, melanoma neoantigen-specific CD4+ T cells showed varied differentiation states. CD8+ T cell, macrophage and B cell function reportedly correlated with neoantigen-specific CD4+ T cells.

Assay: immunoSEQ multiplex PCR; the TCRdb copy retains only in-frame clones and omits some. Of roughly 21,000 clones in the sample, roughly 78% were seen once. The sequence derives from a human donor with melanoma. The chain has TRBV5-4 and TRBJ1-4, with 10 positions matching TRBD1. The CDR3 DNA reads TGTGCCAGCAGCCGGGACAGGGGCGAGGAAAAACTGTTTTTT. It encodes CASSRDRGEEKLFF.